This entry lists 11 T cell receptor beta chains sequenced from one sample in a study of blood T cell repertoires in COVID-19. Profiled with immunoSEQ multiplex PCR; TCRdb holds only in-frame clones, not every one. Among 300,000 to 450,000 clones listed, about 85% were seen once. Sequenced sample: peripheral blood. The receptor set was obtained from a woman under 30 with acute or convalescent COVID-19.

The V and J genes are TRBV2 and TRBJ2-7, with a tentative D call TRBD2 (6 bases). Between the trimmed V and J ends, which lost 1 base and 4 bases, there was a span of 23 bases. Per the germline V gene, CDR1 is SNHLY and CDR2 is FYNNEI. The CDR3 sequence is 18 residues long. The CDR3 DNA follows: TGTGCCAGCAGTGAAGTAGCGGAAAGCACTTGGCCCTCATACGAGCAGTACTTC. Translated: CASSEVAESTWPSYEQYF.

The chain has TRBV5-8 and TRBJ1-2; 7 bases agree with TRBD1. Per the germline V gene, CDR1 is SGHTS and CDR2 is YDEGEE. This CDR3 is 15 amino acids long. The V gene end was trimmed by 0 bases and the J gene end by 1 base; junction bases not matched to a gene: 3. CDR3 in amino acids: CASSLGQGSNYGYTF. The DNA of the CDR3 is TGTGCCAGCAGCTTGGGACAGGGTAGTAACTATGGCTACACCTTC.

The chain uses TRBV28 and TRBJ1-2; D not resolved. The CDR3 extends over 14 amino acids. CDR1 is MDHEN and CDR2 is SYDVKM in the germline V gene. With 1 base removed from V and 2 bases from J, the gap between germline ends came to 8 bases. The chain's CDR3 is CASSLFEGNYGYTF. The CDR3 DNA is TGTGCCAGCAGTTTATTCGAGGGAAACTATGGCTACACCTTC.

The chain carries TRBV27 and TRBJ2-7; possibly TRBD2 for D (6 bases). The germline CDR1 and CDR2 sequences are MNHEY and SMNVEV (reference sequence). This CDR3 is 18 amino acids long. Trimming cost V 3 bases and J 0 bases, with 21 bases left between them. The CDR3 sequence is CASSLYHGLRRDSYEQYF. The CDR3 coding sequence is TGTGCCAGCAGTTTGTACCACGGGCTTCGGCGGGACTCCTACGAGCAGTACTTC.

The chain has TRBV7-2 and TRBJ2-5, with D perhaps matching TRBD1 (6 bases). The CDR3 contains 13 residues. Germline V CDR1 and CDR2: SGHTA, FQGNSA. The V end was cut by 5 bases, the J end by 3 bases, with 10 bases between. The CDR3 is CASSPRTEETQYF. For the CDR3, the DNA is TGTGCCAGCAGCCCAAGGACAGAAGAGACCCAGTACTTC.

This sequence joins TRBV30 and TRBJ2-1, with no clear D. The CDR3 is 12 amino acids. In germline, CDR1 is GTSNPN, CDR2 SVGIG (reference sequence). Trimming shortened V by 5 bases and J by 10 bases, and 15 bases separated the two germline ends. CDR3 in DNA: TGTGCCTGGTGTGCAGGCACAATGGAGCAGTTCTTC. It specifies CAWCAGTMEQFF.

V and J are TRBV27 and TRBJ1-2; TRBD1 matches at 8 bases. Germline V CDR1 and CDR2: MNHEY, SMNVEV (reference sequence). The CDR3 covers 15 residues. Trimming cost V 3 bases and J 6 bases; bases outside gene matches: 9. The CDR3 loop reads CASSLSSQGVNGYTF. The CDR3 DNA sequence: TGTGCCAGCAGTTTGTCTTCACAGGGGGTCAATGGCTACACCTTC.

The chain carries TRBV3-1 (or the pseudogene TRBV3-2) and TRBJ1-1; TRBD1 is a possible D gene (5 bases). Germline values: CDR1 LGHDT, CDR2 YNNKEL (reference sequence). V shed 4 bases and J shed 0 bases, with 12 bases lying between them. The CDR3 spans 15 residues. The CDR3 sequence is CASSLGGGLNTEAFF. The CDR3 DNA reads as TGTGCCAGCAGCCTCGGGGGGGGGTTGAACACTGAAGCTTTCTTT.

This chain links TRBV5-1 with TRBJ2-1; D is perhaps TRBD2 (7 bases). CDR3 length: 12 amino acids. The V and J ends lost 7 bases and 8 bases respectively, with 13 bases between them. Germline CDR1 and CDR2: SGHRS and YFSETQ. The CDR3 protein is CASGGGTDEQFF. In nucleotides, the CDR3 is TGCGCCAGCGGGGGGGGCACGGATGAGCAGTTCTTC.

This clone has only one observation. The rearrangement uses TRBV11-2 and TRBJ2-7; 9 bases are shared with TRBD1. In germline, CDR1 is SGHAT, CDR2 FQNNGV. This CDR3 is 16 amino acids long. J was trimmed by 5 bases and V by 5 bases; bases with no gene match: 13. This CDR3 is CASSRTGGAVDNEQYF. DNA of the CDR3: TGTGCCAGCAGCCGAACAGGGGGCGCAGTGGATAACGAGCAGTACTTC.

The J gene is TRBJ2-1, the V gene TRBV29-1, with 8 bases lining up with TRBD1. Trimming at V came to 6 bases and at J to 6 bases, leaving 16 bases not matched to a gene. CDR1 is SQVTM, CDR2 ANQGSEA, per germline. The CDR3 contains 16 residues. The CDR3 DNA is TGCAGCGTCCCGGGGGAGCCCGGACAGGGAATCAATGAGCAGTTCTTC. Translating gives CSVPGEPGQGINEQFF.